One and the same sample provided the 19 T cell receptor beta chains below, sequenced in a study of T-cell reconstitution after alpha-beta-depleted transplantation in children. Researchers prepared the TCRbeta library using unique molecular identifiers, the study reports. TCRdb processed the PCR reads anew with MiXCR; each CDR3 protein has one entry. This sample has around 600,000 distinct CDR3 sequences; about 21% occur once, and the top ten carry around 14%. This specimen was PBMCs, mostly from graft donor cells, taken 360 days after TCRalphabeta/CD19-depleted stem cell transplant. These receptors were collected from a boy under three years old who had a stem cell transplant for acute myeloid leukemia, so the T cells may come from the graft donor.

This clonotype has a single count. The chain joins TRBV5-1 to TRBJ2-5, with 7 bases that match TRBD1. Germline V CDR1 and CDR2: SGHRS, YFSETQ. The CDR3 runs 15 residues. The V gene end was trimmed by 4 bases and the J gene end by 1 base; junction bases not matched to a gene: 7. CDR3 sequence: CASSLRDRSQETQYF. In DNA form, the CDR3 reads TGCGCCAGCAGCCTCAGGGACAGATCCCAAGAGACCCAGTACTTC.

V is TRBV20-1 and J is TRBJ2-3; D possibly corresponds to TRBD2 (5 bases). CDR1 and CDR2 (germline): DFQATT, SNEGSKA (reference sequence). V was trimmed by 6 bases and J by 1 base, leaving 17 bases between them. The CDR3 sequence is 15 residues long. The chain's CDR3 is CSAKWPIGGTDTQYF. The CDR3 nucleotides are TGCAGTGCCAAATGGCCCATCGGGGGCACAGATACGCAGTATTTT.

The sample holds a few counts of this clonotype. The chain links TRBV29-1 to TRBJ1-1; 9 bases are shared with TRBD1. The CDR3 spans 13 residues. V shed 4 bases and J 7 bases; nucleotides not matched to a gene: 7. Germline V gene lookup returns CDR1 SQVTM and CDR2 ANQGSEA. CDR3 sequence reads: CSVVGTGLREAFF. CDR3 coding DNA: TGCAGCGTTGTGGGGACAGGGTTGCGTGAAGCTTTCTTT.

The chain is built from TRBV18 and TRBJ2-7, with D uncertain. Trimming shortened V by 3 bases and J by 0 bases, and 6 bases separated the two germline ends. This CDR3 has 13 residues. CDR1 and CDR2 (germline): KGHSH, LQKENI. DNA of the CDR3: TGTGCCAGCTCACCTCAGGTCTCCTACGAGCAGTACGTC. This gives the protein CASSPQVSYEQYV.

This clonotype was seen a handful of times. The V call is TRBV5-5, the J call TRBJ1-1; D call uncertain. The CDR3 spans 16 residues. V was pared by 0 bases and J by 1 base, with 13 bases between. Germline CDR1 SGHKS, CDR2 YYEKEE (reference sequence). The CDR3 coding sequence is TGTGCCAGCAGCTTGGAATCGGCCAGAACGAACACTGAAGCTTTCTTT. Protein product: CASSLESARTNTEAFF.

In this sample, this clonotype turned up a few times. The V gene is TRBV12-3 or TRBV12-4, the J gene TRBJ1-1; D is ambiguous. V gave up 6 bases and J gave up 3 bases, with 8 bases separating them. The CDR3 runs 12 residues. The CDR3 DNA is TGTGCCAGCAGGCTCAGGTACACTGAAGCTTTCTTT. This sequence encodes CASRLRYTEAFF.

Only a few counts were recorded for this clonotype. V is TRBV7-9 and J is TRBJ1-1; D call uncertain. CDR3 length: 14 residues. From germline, CDR1 is SEHNR and CDR2 FQNEAQ (reference sequence). Trimming removed 2 bases at V and 2 bases at J, with 9 bases between. The CDR3 bases are TGTGCCAGCAGCTTACTGGAGGCTAACACTGAAGCTTTCTTT. Encoded protein: CASSLLEANTEAFF.

In this sample, this clonotype turned up many times. The chain carries TRBV20-1 and TRBJ2-5, with 9 bases fitting TRBD2. Germline-derived CDR1 and CDR2 are DFQATT and SNEGSKA (reference sequence). V shed 4 bases, J shed 5 bases, and the junction held 11 bases outside the gene matches. The CDR3 extends over 15 amino acids. DNA for the CDR3: TGCAGTGCTACACCCCTAAGCGGGGGGAAGGAGACCCAGTACTTC. This gives the protein CSATPLSGGKETQYF.

The chain links TRBV9 to TRBJ2-5; 7 bases fit TRBD2. The CDR3 extends over 16 amino acids. The germline CDR1 and CDR2 sequences are SGDLS and YYNGEE. With V trimmed by 0 bases and J by 5 bases, 10 bases remained unmatched. The CDR3 region has the DNA TGTGCCAGCAGCGTAGATCGGGGAGGGCGGGAGGAGACCCAGTACTTC. This encodes CASSVDRGGREETQYF.

The sample holds many counts of this clonotype. This rearrangement joins TRBV29-1 to TRBJ1-1, with unresolved D. The CDR3 sequence is 14 residues long. V gave up 2 bases and J gave up 0 bases, with 10 bases separating them. CDR1 and CDR2 (germline): SQVTM, ANQGSEA. The CDR3 DNA reads as TGCAGCGTTGAAAGGGAGCTCATGAACACTGAAGCTTTCTTT. Residues: CSVERELMNTEAFF.

The chain recombines TRBV27 with TRBJ2-3, with 8 bases aligning to TRBD2. CDR1 is MNHEY, CDR2 SMNVEV, per germline (reference sequence). The CDR3 runs 15 residues. The V and J ends lost 6 bases and 4 bases, in that order; junction bases with no gene match: 9. The CDR3 region is CASSRERGRADTQYF. For the CDR3, the DNA is TGTGCCAGCAGCCGAGAGCGGGGGCGGGCAGATACGCAGTATTTT.

This clonotype was counted many times. The J gene is TRBJ2-1, the V gene TRBV7-8; TRBD2 matches 13 bases. The germline V gene has CDR1 SGHVS and CDR2 FQNEAQ. J was trimmed by 10 bases and V by 2 bases; bases with no gene match: 14. The CDR3 totals 18 residues. CDR3 residues: CASSLPYELAGGLGEQFF. CDR3 bases: TGTGCCAGCAGCTTACCTTACGAACTAGCGGGGGGGCTCGGGGAGCAGTTCTTC.

This clonotype has a handful of counts. The chain carries TRBV6-5 and TRBJ2-1; TRBD2 matches at 7 bases. This CDR3 contains 17 residues. Germline values: CDR1 MNHEY, CDR2 SVGAGI. The trim removed 4 bases at V and 2 bases at J, leaving 11 bases unmatched. The CDR3 nucleotides read TGTGCCAGCAGTTCAGAGACTAGCCCCGGCCCCTACAATGAGCAGTTCTTC. As protein: CASSSETSPGPYNEQFF.

The rearrangement joins TRBV11-3 to TRBJ2-2, with 7 bases fitting TRBD1. Germline V lookup: CDR1 SGHNT, CDR2 YENEEA. This CDR3 is built from 17 residues. The trim removed 6 bases at V and 0 bases at J, leaving 10 bases unmatched. Here the CDR3 reads CASRPTGEMANTGELFF. The CDR3 coding sequence is TGTGCCAGCAGACCTACAGGGGAGATGGCGAACACCGGGGAGCTGTTTTTT.

This clonotype was seen only a few times. V and J are TRBV5-6 and TRBJ2-7; 7 nucleotides match TRBD1. In germline, CDR1 is SGHDT, CDR2 YYEEEE. The junction had 11 bases not matched to a gene; V was cut back by 4 bases and J by 4 bases. The CDR3 totals 15 residues. This CDR3 reads CASSPPPGQIYEQYF. CDR3 sequence (DNA): TGTGCCAGCAGCCCCCCCCCGGGACAGATATACGAGCAGTACTTC.

The rearrangement uses TRBV28 and TRBJ2-5; D may be TRBD1 (6 bases). Per the germline V gene, CDR1 is MDHEN and CDR2 is SYDVKM. V was cut by 9 bases and J by 3 bases, with 17 bases left in between. The CDR3 is made up of 14 amino acids. CDR3 nucleotides: TGTGCCAGTCACGGTAGGACAGCTAAAGAGACCCAGTACTTC. Protein product: CASHGRTAKETQYF.

This clonotype was seen a handful of times. The V call is TRBV20-1, the J call TRBJ2-7; 13 bases fit TRBD2. The CDR3 totals 12 residues. Germline loops: CDR1 DFQATT, CDR2 SNEGSKA (reference sequence). Unmatched junction bases numbered 5, after V lost 6 bases and J lost 9 bases. As DNA, the CDR3 is TGCAGTGCGGAGGGACTAGCGGGATCGCAGTACGTC. It translates to CSAEGLAGSQYV.

In its sample, this clonotype was seen a few times. V gene TRBV20-1 combines with J gene TRBJ2-5, with a tentative D call TRBD2 (6 bases). Between the trimmed V and J ends, which lost 0 bases and 1 base, there was a span of 12 bases. This CDR3 contains 15 residues. The germline V gene has CDR1 DFQATT and CDR2 SNEGSKA (reference sequence). The CDR3 nucleotides are TGCAGTGCTAGAGAGGTGACTAGATCCCAAGAGACCCAGTACTTC. This encodes CSAREVTRSQETQYF.

This clonotype was recorded many times. The rearrangement joins TRBV7-2 to TRBJ2-1; unclear D gene. From germline, CDR1 is SGHTA and CDR2 FQGNSA. Trimming shortened V by 5 bases and J by 8 bases, and 22 bases separated the two germline ends. The CDR3 consists of 16 residues. The CDR3 protein is CASSGWGVGSFDEQFF. The CDR3 DNA reads TGTGCCAGCAGCGGGTGGGGTGTGGGTTCGTTCGATGAGCAGTTCTTC. The full variable domain, its missing parts supplied by reference TRBV7-2 and TRBJ2-1, is GAGVSQSPSNKVTEKGKDVELRCDPISGHTALYWYRQSLGQGLEFLIYFQGNSAPDKSGLPSDRFSAERTGGSVSTLTIQRTQQEDSAVYLCASSGWGVGSFDEQFFGPGTRLTVL.